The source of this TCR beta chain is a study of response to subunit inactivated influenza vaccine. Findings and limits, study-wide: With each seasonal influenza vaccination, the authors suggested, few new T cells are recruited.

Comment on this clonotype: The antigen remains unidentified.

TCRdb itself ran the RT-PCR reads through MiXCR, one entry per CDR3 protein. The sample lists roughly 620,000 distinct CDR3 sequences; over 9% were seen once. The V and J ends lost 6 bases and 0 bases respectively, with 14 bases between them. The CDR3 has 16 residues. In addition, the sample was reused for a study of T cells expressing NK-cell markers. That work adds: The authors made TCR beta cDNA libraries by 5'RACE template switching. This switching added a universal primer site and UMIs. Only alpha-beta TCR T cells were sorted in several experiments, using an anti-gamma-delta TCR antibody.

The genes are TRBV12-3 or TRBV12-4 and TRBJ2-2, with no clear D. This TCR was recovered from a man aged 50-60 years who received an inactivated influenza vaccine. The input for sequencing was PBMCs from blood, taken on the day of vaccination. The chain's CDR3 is CASSKIPFANTGELFF. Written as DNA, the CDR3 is TGTGCCAGCAGCAAAATACCATTCGCGAACACCGGGGAGCTGTTTTTT.